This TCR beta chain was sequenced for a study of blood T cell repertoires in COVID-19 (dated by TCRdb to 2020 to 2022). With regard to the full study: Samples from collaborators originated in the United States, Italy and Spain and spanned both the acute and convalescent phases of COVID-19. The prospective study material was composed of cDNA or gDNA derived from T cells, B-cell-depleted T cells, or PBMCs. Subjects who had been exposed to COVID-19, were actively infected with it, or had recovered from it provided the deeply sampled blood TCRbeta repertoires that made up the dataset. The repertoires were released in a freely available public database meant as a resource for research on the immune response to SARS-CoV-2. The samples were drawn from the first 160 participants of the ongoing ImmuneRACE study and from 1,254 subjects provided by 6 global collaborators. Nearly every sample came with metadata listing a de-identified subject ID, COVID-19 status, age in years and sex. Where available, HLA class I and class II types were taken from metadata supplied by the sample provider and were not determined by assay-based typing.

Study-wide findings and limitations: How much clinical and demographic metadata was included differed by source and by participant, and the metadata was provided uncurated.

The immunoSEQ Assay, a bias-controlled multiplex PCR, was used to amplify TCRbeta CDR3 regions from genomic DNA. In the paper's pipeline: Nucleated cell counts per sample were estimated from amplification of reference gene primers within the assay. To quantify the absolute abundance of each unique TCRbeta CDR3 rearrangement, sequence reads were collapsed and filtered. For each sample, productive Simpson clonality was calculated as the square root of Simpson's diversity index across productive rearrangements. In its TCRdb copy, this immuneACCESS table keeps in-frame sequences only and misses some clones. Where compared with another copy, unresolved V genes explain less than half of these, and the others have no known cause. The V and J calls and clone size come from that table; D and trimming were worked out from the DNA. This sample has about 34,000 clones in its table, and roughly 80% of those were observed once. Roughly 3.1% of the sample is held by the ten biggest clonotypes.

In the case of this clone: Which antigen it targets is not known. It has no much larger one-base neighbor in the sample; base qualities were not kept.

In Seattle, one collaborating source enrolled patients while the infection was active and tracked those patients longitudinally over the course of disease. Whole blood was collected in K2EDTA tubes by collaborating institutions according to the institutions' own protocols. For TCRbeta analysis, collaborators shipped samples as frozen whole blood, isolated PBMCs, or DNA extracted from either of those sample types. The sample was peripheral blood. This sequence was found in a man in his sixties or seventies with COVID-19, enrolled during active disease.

CDR3 protein: CASSKGAQETQYF. The DNA reads as follows: TGTGCCAGCAGCAAAGGGGCGCAAGAGACCCAGTACTTC. Here the chain combines TRBV7-3 and TRBJ2-5; 5 matching bases give a weak D call of TRBD1. V is cut by 5 bases and J by 2 bases, and the space between the germline ends is 9 bases. Inclusive of the bounding cysteine and phenylalanine, the CDR3 is 13 residues long. Only the CDR3 region is kept as DNA, spanning 39 bases read in frame from base 1. From the germline V gene, CDR1 is SGHTA and CDR2 is FQGTGA.